This T cell receptor (beta chain) was identified during a study of blood T cell repertoires in COVID-19. The method was immunoSEQ multiplex PCR; TCRdb's version includes in-frame clones alone and lacks a portion of them. The sample contains about 34,000 clones, approximately 91% of which appear only once. CDR1 and CDR2 (germline): SGDLS, YYNGEE. The CDR3 loop spans 15 amino acids. The V and J ends lost 4 bases and 8 bases respectively, with 18 bases between them. The TCR was taken from a woman over 75 with acute or convalescent COVID-19. The material sequenced was peripheral blood. This rearrangement joins TRBV9 to TRBJ1-4, with a tentative D call TRBD1 (6 bases). As DNA, the CDR3 is TGTGCCAGCAGCCCTCTCGACAGGTCGCGAGAAAAACTGTTTTTT. Translation gives CASSPLDRSREKLFF. Complete variable domain (other parts from reference TRBV9 and TRBJ1-4): DSGVTQTPKHLITATGQRVTLRCSPRSGDLSVYWYQQSLDQGLQFLIQYYNGEERAKGNILERFSAQQFPDLHSELNLSSLELGDSALYFCASSPLDRSREKLFFGSGTQLSVL.